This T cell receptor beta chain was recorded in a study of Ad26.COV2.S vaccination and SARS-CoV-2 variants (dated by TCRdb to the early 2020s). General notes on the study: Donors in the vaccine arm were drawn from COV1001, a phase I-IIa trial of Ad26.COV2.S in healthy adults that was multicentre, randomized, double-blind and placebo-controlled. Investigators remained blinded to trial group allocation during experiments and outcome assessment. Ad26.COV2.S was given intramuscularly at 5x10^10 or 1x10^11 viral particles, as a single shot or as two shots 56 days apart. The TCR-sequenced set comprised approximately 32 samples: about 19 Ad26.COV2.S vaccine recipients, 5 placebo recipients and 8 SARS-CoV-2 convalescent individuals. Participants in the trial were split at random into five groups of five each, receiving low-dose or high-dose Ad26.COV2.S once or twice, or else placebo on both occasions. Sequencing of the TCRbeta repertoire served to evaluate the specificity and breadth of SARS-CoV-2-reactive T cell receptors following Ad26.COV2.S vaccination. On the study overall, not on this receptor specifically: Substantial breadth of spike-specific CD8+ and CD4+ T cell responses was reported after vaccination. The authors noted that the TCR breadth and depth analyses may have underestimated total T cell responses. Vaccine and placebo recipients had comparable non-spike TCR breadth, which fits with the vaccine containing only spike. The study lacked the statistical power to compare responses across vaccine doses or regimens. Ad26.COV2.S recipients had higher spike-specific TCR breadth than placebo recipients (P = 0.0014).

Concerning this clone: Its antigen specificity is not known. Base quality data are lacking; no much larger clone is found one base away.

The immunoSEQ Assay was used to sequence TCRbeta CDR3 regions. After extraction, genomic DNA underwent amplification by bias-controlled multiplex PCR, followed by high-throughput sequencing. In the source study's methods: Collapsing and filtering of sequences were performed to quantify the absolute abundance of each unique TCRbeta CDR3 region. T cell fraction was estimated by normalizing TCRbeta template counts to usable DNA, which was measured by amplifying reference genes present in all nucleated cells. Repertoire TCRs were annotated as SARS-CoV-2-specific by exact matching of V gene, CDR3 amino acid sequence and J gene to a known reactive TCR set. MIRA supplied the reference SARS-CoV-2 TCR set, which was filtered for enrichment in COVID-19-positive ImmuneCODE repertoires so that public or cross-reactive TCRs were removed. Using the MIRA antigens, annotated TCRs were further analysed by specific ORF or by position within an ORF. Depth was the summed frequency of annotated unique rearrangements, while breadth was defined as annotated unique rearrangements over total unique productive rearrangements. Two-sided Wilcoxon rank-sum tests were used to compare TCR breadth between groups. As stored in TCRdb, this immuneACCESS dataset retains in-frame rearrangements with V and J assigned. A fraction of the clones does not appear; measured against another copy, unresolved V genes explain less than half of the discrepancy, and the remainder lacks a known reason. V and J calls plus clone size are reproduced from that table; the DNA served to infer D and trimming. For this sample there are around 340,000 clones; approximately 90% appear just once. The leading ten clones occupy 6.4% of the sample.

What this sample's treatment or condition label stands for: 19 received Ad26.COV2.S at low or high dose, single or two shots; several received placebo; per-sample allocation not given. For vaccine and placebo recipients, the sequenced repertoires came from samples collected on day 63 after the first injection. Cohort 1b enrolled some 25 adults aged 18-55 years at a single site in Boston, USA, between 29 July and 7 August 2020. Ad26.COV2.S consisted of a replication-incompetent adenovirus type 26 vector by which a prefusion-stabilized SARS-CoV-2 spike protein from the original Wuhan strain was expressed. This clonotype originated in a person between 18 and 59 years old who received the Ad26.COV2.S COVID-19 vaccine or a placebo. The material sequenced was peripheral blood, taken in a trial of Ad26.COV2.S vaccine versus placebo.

Here is the DNA: TGTGCCAGCAGTTCCGGACAGGGGGCATCCTACGAGCAGTACTTC. Protein translation: CASSSGQGASYEQYF. The V gene is TRBV27 and the J gene is TRBJ2-7; 11 central nucleotides agree with TRBD1. The germline V gene (reference sequence) specifies MNHEY as CDR1 and SMNVEV as CDR2. V has 4 bases trimmed and J has 1 base trimmed; junction bases matching no gene number 3. The CDR3 sequence holds 15 residues, the cysteine and phenylalanine included. Only the CDR3 region is kept as DNA, spanning 45 bases read in frame from base 1.